This T cell receptor (beta chain) was sequenced during a study of blood T cell repertoires in COVID-19. Sequencing used immunoSEQ multiplex PCR; TCRdb keeps in-frame clones, though not all of them. Altogether 200,000 to 250,000 clones are present, about 80% being singletons, with the ten largest covering 2% to 2.5%. A single count supports this clone. Sequenced material: peripheral blood. The TCR was taken from an older woman with acute or convalescent COVID-19.

The CDR3 region is CASSASAGGQETQYF. The CDR3 DNA follows: TGTGCCAGCAGCGCCTCCGCCGGGGGCCAAGAGACCCAGTACTTC. The chain joins TRBV14 to TRBJ2-5, with D perhaps TRBD2 (6 bases). V lost 5 bases to trimming and J lost 1 base, with 14 bases between them. Germline assignment: CDR1 SGHDN and CDR2 FVKESK. There are 15 residues in the CDR3.